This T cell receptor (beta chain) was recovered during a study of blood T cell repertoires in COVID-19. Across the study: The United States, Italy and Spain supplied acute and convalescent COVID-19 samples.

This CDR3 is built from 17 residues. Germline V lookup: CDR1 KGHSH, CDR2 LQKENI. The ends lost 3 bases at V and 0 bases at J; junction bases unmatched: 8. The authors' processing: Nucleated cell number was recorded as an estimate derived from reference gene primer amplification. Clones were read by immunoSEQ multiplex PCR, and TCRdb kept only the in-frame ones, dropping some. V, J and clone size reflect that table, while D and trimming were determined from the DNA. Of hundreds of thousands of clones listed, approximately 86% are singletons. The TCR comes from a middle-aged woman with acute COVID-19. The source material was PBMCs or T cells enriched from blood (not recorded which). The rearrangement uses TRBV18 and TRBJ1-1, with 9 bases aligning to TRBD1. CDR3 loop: CASSPETGGMMNTEAFF. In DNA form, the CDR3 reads TGTGCCAGCTCACCGGAGACAGGGGGAATGATGAACACTGAAGCTTTCTTT. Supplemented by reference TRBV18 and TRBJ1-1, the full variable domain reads NAGVMQNPRHLVRRRGQEARLRCSPMKGHSHVYWYRQLPEEGLKFMVYLQKENIIDESGMPKERFSAEFPKEGPSILRIQQVVRGDSAAYFCASSPETGGMMNTEAFFGQGTRLTVV.